This T cell receptor beta chain was observed in a study of cytomegalovirus exposure and HLA in healthy donors. Notes on the study in general: Indistinguishable V segments, including TRBV6-2 and TRBV6-3, were excluded.

In regard to this clone: Its antigen is unknown.

The PCR employed 60 Vbeta primers together with 13 Jbeta primers. The data were produced by immunoSEQ multiplex PCR, yet TCRdb's version contains in-frame clones alone and is incomplete. The profile shows about 150,000 clones, about 73% of them singletons. The CDR3 length is 15 residues. Germline V lookup: CDR1 SGHVS, CDR2 FNYEAQ. J gave up 3 bases and V 2 bases, and 4 bases lay outside the gene matches. The sample consisted of PBMCs. V is TRBV7-6 and J is TRBJ1-3; 7 bases align to TRBD1. The source of this sequence is a woman aged 50 to 65 in good health and CMV-seropositive. The DNA for the CDR3 is TGTGCCAGCAGCTTACAGGGGGACTTTGGAAACACCATATATTTT. Protein sequence: CASSLQGDFGNTIYF.